The 7 T cell receptor beta chains presented below share a single source sample, sequenced in a study of shared clonotypes between healthy human individuals. Naivety among CD8 cells was defined by CD45RO negativity and positive CCR7 selection, thereby excluding terminally differentiated effector memory CD45RA+ cells. TCRdb's copy holds only in-frame clones and misses some; the assay was immunoSEQ multiplex PCR. Of around 1.9 million clones in the sample, around 93% are singletons; the top ten hold 1.5% to 2%. Sequencing was performed on naive CD8+ T cells from PBMCs. These receptors came from a man between 18 and 29 years old in good health. Some clones in this sample may be carry-over from other donors' samples.

This clone has just a few counts. The sample holds other DNA sequences that translate to the same CDR3. This sequence joins TRBV7-9 and TRBJ2-7, with D unresolved. Per the germline V gene, CDR1 is SEHNR and CDR2 is FQNEAQ (reference sequence). This CDR3 region has 12 residues. The V end lost 1 base, the J end lost 2 bases, and 3 bases lay between the germline ends. CDR3 region: CASSLGTYEQYF. CDR3 DNA: TGTGCCAGCAGCTTAGGGACCTACGAGCAGTACTTC.

Only one count was recorded for this clone. The genes are TRBV11-2 and TRBJ2-4, with D possibly TRBD2 on 6 matching bases. Trimming stripped 7 bases from V and 9 bases from J, with 16 bases between. Per germline, CDR1 SGHAT and CDR2 FQNNGV. The CDR3 is made up of 13 amino acids. In nucleotides, the CDR3 is TGTGCCAGCACTTTCGATCAGGGAGGCATTCAGTACTTC. It yields the protein CASTFDQGGIQYF.

This rearrangement joins TRBV9 to TRBJ2-1; no reliable D call. The CDR3 totals 13 residues. Between the trimmed V and J ends, which lost 3 bases and 1 base, there was a span of 5 bases. The germline V gene has CDR1 SGDLS and CDR2 YYNGEE. The chain's CDR3 is CASSDTSYNEQFF. CDR3 coding DNA: TGTGCCAGCAGCGACACTTCCTACAATGAGCAGTTCTTC. The entire variable domain, with the rest obtained from reference TRBV9 and TRBJ2-1, is as follows: DSGVTQTPKHLITATGQRVTLRCSPRSGDLSVYWYQQSLDQGLQFLIQYYNGEERAKGNILERFSAQQFPDLHSELNLSSLELGDSALYFCASSDTSYNEQFFGPGTRLTVL.

This chain links TRBV27 with TRBJ2-2; D is unresolved. The CDR3 has 13 amino acids. V was cut by 4 bases and J by 1 base, with 4 bases left in between. Germline assignment: CDR1 MNHEY and CDR2 SMNVEV (reference sequence). The CDR3 DNA reads TGTGCCAGCAGTTGGGTGAACACCGGGGAGCTGTTTTTT. The encoded protein is CASSWVNTGELFF.

This sequence joins TRBV28 and TRBJ2-3; 11 bases are a match to TRBD1. The CDR3 totals 17 residues. The germline V gene has CDR1 MDHEN and CDR2 SYDVKM. The V and J ends lost 6 bases and 0 bases, in that order; junction bases with no gene match: 8. As DNA, the CDR3 is TGTGCCAGCAGCTACGGGGGGGACAGGGGGAGCACAGATACGCAGTATTTT. Translating gives CASSYGGDRGSTDTQYF.

V gene TRBV6-5 combines with J gene TRBJ1-1; D is undetermined. The V gene's germline CDR1 is MNHEY and CDR2 SVGAGI. The length of the CDR3 is 13 residues. V lost 3 bases, J lost 7 bases, and 12 bases lay in between. CDR3 sequence: CASSYMSGSEAFF. The CDR3 DNA reads TGTGCCAGCAGTTATATGTCGGGCAGTGAAGCTTTCTTT.

This sequence joins TRBV4-1 and TRBJ2-1, with D perhaps TRBD2 (6 bases). CDR1 and CDR2 from the germline V gene are MGHRA and YSYEKL. V lost 3 bases, J lost 2 bases, and 11 bases lay in between. The CDR3 extends over 15 amino acids. CDR3 coding DNA: TGCGCCAGCAGCCAGTGGCGGGAAACCTACAATGAGCAGTTCTTC. Translating it yields CASSQWRETYNEQFF.